What follows is one T cell receptor (beta chain) and its context. The data originate from a study of shared clonotypes between healthy human individuals. This table comes from immunoSEQ multiplex PCR, and its TCRdb copy is limited to in-frame clones, with some not included. The sample lists 190,000 or so clones; over 85% were seen once. The germline V gene encodes CDR1 SGHNT and CDR2 YYREEE (reference sequence). The length of the CDR3 is 16 residues. The junction had 4 bases not matched to a gene; V was cut back by 0 bases and J by 6 bases. Sequenced: naive CD4+ T cells sorted from blood. Subset of the sample: CD45RA+ positively selected. The TCR sequence derives from a woman in her 30s in good health. V is TRBV5-4 and J is TRBJ2-2; 11 bases line up with TRBD1. The CDR3 DNA is TGTGCCAGCAGCTTGGGGAGGACAGGGGGCCCCGGGGAGCTGTTTTTT. Its translation is CASSLGRTGGPGELFF.